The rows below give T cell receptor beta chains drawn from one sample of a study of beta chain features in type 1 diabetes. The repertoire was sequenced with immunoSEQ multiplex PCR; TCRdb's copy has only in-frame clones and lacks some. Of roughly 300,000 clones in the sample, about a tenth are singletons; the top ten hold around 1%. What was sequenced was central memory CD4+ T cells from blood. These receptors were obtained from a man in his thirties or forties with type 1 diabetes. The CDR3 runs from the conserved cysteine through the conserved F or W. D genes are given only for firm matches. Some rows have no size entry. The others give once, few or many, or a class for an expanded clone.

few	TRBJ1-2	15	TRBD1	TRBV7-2	CASSRGDRGRRGYTF	TGTGCCAGCAGCCGAGGGGACAGGGGGCGACGCGGCTACACCTTC
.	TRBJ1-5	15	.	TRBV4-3	CASSQDRHPDQPQHF	TGCGCCAGCAGCCAAGATAGGCATCCAGATCAGCCCCAGCATTTT
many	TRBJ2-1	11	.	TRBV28	CASTRSNEQFF	TGTGCCAGCACCAGGAGTAATGAGCAGTTCTTC
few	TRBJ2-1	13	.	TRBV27	CASSLLGGNEQFF	TGTGCCAGCAGTTTACTGGGCGGGAATGAGCAGTTCTTC
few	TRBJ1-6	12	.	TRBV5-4	CASNSQDSPLHF	TGTGCCAGCAACTCTCAGGATTCACCCCTCCACTTT
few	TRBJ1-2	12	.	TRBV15	CATSRDGAGYTF	TGTGCCACCAGCAGAGATGGGGCAGGCTACACCTTC
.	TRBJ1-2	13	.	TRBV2	CASETGGNYGYTF	TGTGCCAGCGAGACAGGCGGGAATTATGGCTACACCTTC
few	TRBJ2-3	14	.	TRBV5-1	CASSLGAVTDTQYF	TGCGCCAGCAGCTTGGGGGCGGTCACAGATACGCAGTATTTT
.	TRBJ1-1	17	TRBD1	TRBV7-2	CASSLVEGTVFYTEAFF	TGTGCCAGCAGCTTAGTGGAGGGGACAGTTTTCTACACTGAAGCTTTCTTT
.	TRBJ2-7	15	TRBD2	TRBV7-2	CASSLGLALSYEQYF	TGTGCCAGCAGCTTAGGACTAGCGCTATCCTACGAGCAGTACTTC
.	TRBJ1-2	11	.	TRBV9	CASSGNGGYTF	TGTGCCAGCAGCGGGAACGGTGGCTACACCTTC
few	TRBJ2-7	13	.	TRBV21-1	CASSSGGVSEQYF	TGTGCCAGCAGCTCGGGCGGAGTAAGCGAGCAGTACTTC
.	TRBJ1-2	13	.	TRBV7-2	CASSLWAADGYTF	TGTGCCAGCAGCTTGTGGGCGGCTGATGGCTACACCTTC
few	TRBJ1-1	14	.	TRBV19	CASSFSRGGTEAFF	TGTGCCAGTAGTTTCTCGAGAGGGGGCACTGAAGCTTTCTTT
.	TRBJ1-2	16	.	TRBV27	CASSFQTTAAVGGYTF	TGTGCCAGCAGTTTCCAAACGACAGCAGCAGTAGGTGGCTACACCTTC
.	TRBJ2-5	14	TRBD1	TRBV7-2	CASSRDRGEETQYF	TGTGCCAGCAGCCGGGACAGGGGAGAGGAGACCCAGTACTTC
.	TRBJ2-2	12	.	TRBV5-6	CASSQATGELFF	TGTGCCAGCAGCCAGGCAACCGGGGAGCTGTTTTTT
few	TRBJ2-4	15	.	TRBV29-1	CSVEARMVAKNIQYF	TGCAGCGTTGAAGCCAGGATGGTAGCCAAAAACATTCAGTACTTC
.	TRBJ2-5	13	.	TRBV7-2	CASTFSYQETQYF	TGTGCCAGCACCTTCTCCTACCAAGAGACCCAGTACTTC
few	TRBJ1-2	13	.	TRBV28	CASSRGTNYGYTF	TGTGCCAGCAGTCGGGGTACCAACTATGGCTACACCTTC
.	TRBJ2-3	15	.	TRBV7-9	CASRKTELNTDTQYF	TGTGCCAGCAGAAAGACAGAATTAAACACAGATACGCAGTATTTT
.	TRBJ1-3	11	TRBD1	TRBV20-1	CSASDRDERFF	TGCAGTGCTAGTGACAGGGACGAGCGCTTCTTT
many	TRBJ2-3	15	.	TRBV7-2	CASSLSASEADTQYF	TGTGCCAGCAGCTTATCGGCTAGCGAGGCAGATACGCAGTATTTT
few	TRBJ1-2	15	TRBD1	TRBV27	CASSSYRGPYYGYTF	TGTGCCAGCAGTTCTTACAGGGGGCCGTACTATGGCTACACCTTC
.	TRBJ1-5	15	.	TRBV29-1	CSVVLVSHSNQPQHF	TGCAGCGTTGTTTTGGTCAGCCATAGCAATCAGCCCCAGCATTTT